The entry below describes one T cell receptor (beta chain). The antigen remains undetermined. The sample comes from a study of T cell responses to AZD1222 COVID-19 vaccine. General study findings and limits: Only after the peak T cell response were repertoires sampled. Vaccine-related CD4 TCRs covered spike, predominating at 160-218 and 743-854. Two AZD1222 administrations were followed by greater Spike-specific TCR breadth and depth.

Recipients boosted at about 4 weeks or about 12 weeks are pooled. The CDR3 is 17 amino acids. CDR1 and CDR2 from the germline V gene are SGHRS and YFSETQ. The V and J ends lost 0 bases and 0 bases respectively, with 13 bases between them. Clones were sequenced by immunoSEQ multiplex PCR, and TCRdb holds only the in-frame ones, with some missing. The table records 150,000 to 200,000 clones, about 86% of them present only once. The sequence came from an adult who received the AZD1222 COVID-19 vaccine. The sequences come from peripheral blood, collected 28 days after the second AZD1222 dose. The rearrangement joins TRBV5-1 to TRBJ1-3; a possible D gene is TRBD1 (5 bases). CDR3 protein: CASSLATQADSGNTIYF. CDR3 in DNA: TGCGCCAGCAGCTTGGCCACACAGGCCGACTCTGGAAACACCATATATTTT.